A single sample is the source of the 24 T cell receptor beta chains below, sequenced in a study of OX40 agonist ivuxolimab in advanced cancers. Assay: immunoSEQ multiplex PCR; the TCRdb copy retains only in-frame clones and omits some. The sample has roughly 40,000 clones; around 89% are singletons. The material was CD4+ or CD8+ T cells sorted from blood, obtained in a trial of the OX40 agonist ivuxolimab. Receptors were obtained from an adult with an advanced solid tumor such as melanoma, head and neck, liver or kidney cancer.

V and J are TRBV5-1 and TRBJ2-1, with no clear D. The CDR3 totals 11 residues. Trimming left V 1 base short and J 7 bases short, with 3 bases between. Germline CDR1 reads SGHRS; CDR2 reads YFSETQ. The CDR3 DNA reads TGCGCCAGCAGCTTGTTAAATGAGCAGTTCTTC. Protein sequence: CASSLLNEQFF. Full variable domain (remainder filled in from reference TRBV5-1 and TRBJ2-1): KAGVTQTPRYLIKTRGQQVTLSCSPISGHRSVSWYQQTPGQGLQFLFEYFSETQRNKGNFPGRFSGRQFSNSRSEMNVSTLELGDSALYLCASSLLNEQFFGPGTRLTVL.

This sequence joins TRBV28 and TRBJ2-2, with D perhaps being TRBD1 or TRBD2 (5 bases each). Trimming pared 3 bases from V and 5 bases from J, leaving 13 bases between. Per the germline V gene, CDR1 is MDHEN and CDR2 is SYDVKM. The CDR3 spans 15 residues. As DNA, the CDR3 is TGTGCCAGCAGTTTTCGAGGGGAATTTACCGGGGAGCTGTTTTTT. This sequence encodes CASSFRGEFTGELFF.

The chain uses TRBV29-1 and TRBJ2-7, with 7 bases that match TRBD1. The V and J ends lost 6 bases and 5 bases, in that order; junction bases with no gene match: 7. The CDR3 has 12 amino acids. CDR1 and CDR2 from the germline V gene are SQVTM and ANQGSEA. CDR3 in DNA: TGCAGCGTCGGGACAGTGGGCCACGAGCAGTACTTC. It translates to CSVGTVGHEQYF.

The chain links TRBV30 to TRBJ1-1; 7 bases agree with TRBD1. Germline assignment: CDR1 GTSNPN and CDR2 SVGIG (reference sequence). The J segment lost 6 bases and the V segment lost 3 bases, leaving 7 bases of the junction unmatched. The CDR3 consists of 13 residues. The CDR3 coding sequence is TGTGCCTGGAGCCCTGGAGGGGGCCCTGAAGCTTTCTTT. Amino acid sequence: CAWSPGGGPEAFF.

V gene TRBV7-9 combines with J gene TRBJ1-2; TRBD1 might be the D (5 bases). CDR1 is SEHNR and CDR2 is FQNEAQ in the germline V gene (reference sequence). The germline V and J ends were trimmed by 3 bases and 4 bases, with 9 bases remaining between them. The CDR3 is made up of 13 amino acids. The CDR3 spells CASSFGATYGYTF. The CDR3 coding sequence is TGTGCCAGCAGCTTCGGGGCCACCTATGGCTACACCTTC.

The V and J genes are TRBV28 and TRBJ2-6; D call uncertain. The CDR3 has 12 residues. Per the germline V gene, CDR1 is MDHEN and CDR2 is SYDVKM. V was trimmed by 10 bases and J by 0 bases, leaving 4 bases between them. For the CDR3, the DNA is TGTGCCACCAACTCTGGGGCCAACGTCCTGACTTTC. Translating gives CATNSGANVLTF.

This chain joins TRBV5-6 and TRBJ1-6, with D possibly being TRBD1 (5 bases). The CDR3 runs to 15 residues. V shed 4 bases and J shed 10 bases, with 18 bases lying between them. The germline V gene encodes CDR1 SGHDT and CDR2 YYEEEE. CDR3 protein: CASSPGPAGWSPLHF. In DNA, the CDR3 is TGTGCCAGCAGCCCGGGACCTGCGGGGTGGTCACCCCTCCACTTT. The whole variable domain, remainder taken from reference TRBV5-6 and TRBJ1-6, is DAGVTQSPTHLIKTRGQQVTLRCSPKSGHDTVSWYQQALGQGPQFIFQYYEEEERQRGNFPDRFSGHQFPNYSSELNVNALLLGDSALYLCASSPGPAGWSPLHFGNGTRLTVT.

The V and J genes are TRBV20-1 and TRBJ2-7; unclear D gene. The CDR3 has 10 residues. Per germline, CDR1 DFQATT and CDR2 SNEGSKA (reference sequence). The germline V and J ends were trimmed by 7 bases and 4 bases, with 8 bases remaining between them. CDR3 loop: CSVTDYEQYF. CDR3 bases: TGCAGTGTTACCGATTACGAGCAGTACTTC.

The chain joins TRBV20-1 to TRBJ2-7; tentatively, D is TRBD1 (6 bases). Trimming left V 5 bases short and J 4 bases short, with 9 bases between. Germline loops: CDR1 DFQATT, CDR2 SNEGSKA (reference sequence). CDR3 length equals 11 residues. CDR3 loop: CSAWQGYEQYF. For the CDR3, the DNA is TGCAGTGCTTGGCAGGGGTACGAGCAGTACTTC.

This sequence joins TRBV19 and TRBJ2-3; weak D call: TRBD2 (5 bases). The CDR3 totals 14 residues. Germline V lookup: CDR1 LNHDA, CDR2 SQIVND (reference sequence). V was shortened by 10 bases and J by 7 bases, with 21 bases between the two germline ends. As DNA, the CDR3 is TGTGCCACCACCCTAGATCCCCGAGGGTATACGCAGTATTTT. Encoded protein: CATTLDPRGYTQYF.

The chain couples TRBV9 to TRBJ2-5; 10 positions agree with TRBD2. The CDR3 sequence is 17 residues long. Unmatched junction bases numbered 8, after V lost 0 bases and J lost 3 bases. Germline V CDR1 and CDR2: SGDLS, YYNGEE. The CDR3 nucleotides read TGTGCCAGCAGCGTAGGGGCTAGCGGGGGCCAGGAAGAGACCCAGTACTTC. Translation gives CASSVGASGGQEETQYF.

The rearrangement joins TRBV4-1 to TRBJ2-2; D gene uncertain. V gave up 5 bases and J gave up 4 bases, with 14 bases separating them. The CDR3 consists of 15 residues. Germline V gene sequence: CDR1 MGHRA, CDR2 YSYEKL. CDR3: CASSATNSFTGELFF. DNA of the CDR3: TGCGCCAGCAGCGCGACGAACTCCTTCACCGGGGAGCTGTTTTTT.

The rearrangement links TRBV5-3 to TRBJ2-7; 10 bases fit TRBD1. TRBV5-3 is labeled an ORF, and its function is uncertain. The CDR3 runs to 13 residues. This CDR3 reads CALTPGTGEEQYF. The CDR3 nucleotides are TGTGCTCTTACCCCCGGGACAGGGGAAGAGCAGTACTTC.

The CDR3 loop reads CASSQESAGLGYGYTF. CDR3 DNA: TGCGCCAGCAGCCAAGAATCAGCAGGGCTCGGCTATGGCTACACCTTC. The rearrangement uses TRBV4-1 and TRBJ1-2; perhaps TRBD1 as D (5 bases). The V end lost 0 bases, the J end lost 4 bases, and 15 bases lay between the germline ends. CDR3 length equals 16 residues. Germline CDR1 reads MGHRA; CDR2 reads YSYEKL.

The chain carries TRBV4-1 and TRBJ2-3; D perhaps matches TRBD1 (5 bases). V was clipped by 0 bases and J by 1 base, with 5 bases between them. Germline CDR1 and CDR2: MGHRA and YSYEKL. This CDR3 contains 14 residues. The DNA of the CDR3 is TGCGCCAGCAGCCAAGACAGGGGCACAGATACGCAGTATTTT. Protein sequence: CASSQDRGTDTQYF.

The genes are TRBV7-9 and TRBJ2-1; 10 positions agree with TRBD2. The CDR3 totals 16 residues. The V gene's germline CDR1 is SEHNR and CDR2 FQNEAQ (reference sequence). The V and J ends lost 3 bases and 7 bases, in that order; junction bases with no gene match: 9. The CDR3 DNA sequence: TGTGCCAGCAGCTTGGACCTAGCGGGGGTGCAAAATGAGCAGTTCTTC. Translation: CASSLDLAGVQNEQFF.

The J gene is TRBJ1-4, the V gene TRBV30; 10 bases match TRBD1. Germline CDR1 GTSNPN, CDR2 SVGIG (reference sequence). Trimming took 0 bases from V and 7 from J; bases not matched to a gene: 2. The CDR3 extends over 14 amino acids. The CDR3 DNA is TGTGCCTGGAGTGTAGACAGGGGGCGTGAAAAACTGTTTTTT. As protein: CAWSVDRGREKLFF. Full variable domain (rest looked up from reference TRBV30 and TRBJ1-4): SQTIHQWPATLVQPVGSPLSLECTVEGTSNPNLYWYRQAAGRGLQLLFYSVGIGQISSEVPQNLSASRPQDRQFILSSKKLLLSDSGFYLCAWSVDRGREKLFFGSGTQLSVL.

In its sample, this clone was seen once. The chain recombines TRBV5-5 with TRBJ2-5; 9 bases match TRBD2. The CDR3 has 17 residues. V lost 2 bases to trimming and J lost 4 bases; unmatched junction nucleotides: 12. The germline V gene has CDR1 SGHKS and CDR2 YYEKEE (reference sequence). The CDR3 loop reads CASSFRASGASGETQYF. In DNA, the CDR3 is TGTGCCAGCAGCTTTCGGGCTAGCGGGGCCTCCGGAGAGACCCAGTACTTC. Looking up the rest from reference TRBV5-5 and TRBJ2-5 gives the full variable domain: DAGVTQSPTHLIKTRGQQVTLRCSPISGHKSVSWYQQVLGQGPQFIFQYYEKEERGRGNFPDRFSARQFPNYSSELNVNALLLGDSALYLCASSFRASGASGETQYFGPGTRLLVL.

This chain links TRBV7-8 with TRBJ1-5; 7 nucleotides agree with TRBD1. The CDR3 extends over 17 amino acids. The germline gives CDR1 SGHVS, CDR2 FQNEAQ. The V gene end was trimmed by 1 base and the J gene end by 4 bases; junction bases not matched to a gene: 10. The CDR3 here is CASSLERQGRWNQPQHF. CDR3 in DNA: TGTGCCAGCAGCTTAGAAAGACAGGGAAGGTGGAATCAGCCCCAGCATTTT. Full variable domain (missing parts from reference TRBV7-8 and TRBJ1-5): GAGVSQSPRYKVAKRGQDVALRCDPISGHVSLFWYQQALGQGPEFLTYFQNEAQLDKSGLPSDRFFAERPEGSVSTLKIQRTQQEDSAVYLCASSLERQGRWNQPQHFGDGTRLSIL.

This sequence joins TRBV27 and TRBJ1-6, with TRBD1 matching 9 bases. Trimming at V came to 6 bases and at J to 6 bases, leaving 3 bases not matched to a gene. Per the germline V gene, CDR1 is MNHEY and CDR2 is SMNVEV (reference sequence). This CDR3 spans 14 amino acids. The CDR3 sequence: CASRGQGGNSPLHF. CDR3 in DNA: TGTGCCAGCAGGGGACAGGGAGGTAATTCACCCCTCCACTTT.

The rearrangement uses TRBV4-1 and TRBJ1-1; 8 nucleotides align to TRBD1. Germline V lookup: CDR1 MGHRA, CDR2 YSYEKL. The CDR3 spans 14 residues. Trimming cost V 6 bases and J 1 base; bases outside gene matches: 4. The CDR3 protein is CASRRTGQNTEAFF. In nucleotides, the CDR3 is TGCGCCAGCAGAAGGACAGGGCAGAACACTGAAGCTTTCTTT.

The rearrangement links TRBV7-3 to TRBJ2-3; D remains unclear. The CDR3 runs 14 residues. Germline V CDR1 and CDR2: SGHTA, FQGTGA. Trimming shortened V by 5 bases and J by 6 bases, and 15 bases separated the two germline ends. The CDR3 DNA is TGTGCCAGCAGCCTAAGGTCCTCCCCGGATACGCAGTATTTT. This gives the protein CASSLRSSPDTQYF.

The chain recombines TRBV28 with TRBJ1-1; no firm D call. CDR1 and CDR2 (germline): MDHEN, SYDVKM. V shed 2 bases and J shed 0 bases, with 7 bases lying between them. The length of the CDR3 is 14 residues. The CDR3: CASSLISVNTEAFF. DNA of the CDR3: TGTGCCAGCAGTTTAATTTCAGTGAACACTGAAGCTTTCTTT.

This CDR3 is CATSRPQETQYF. The CDR3 DNA reads TGTGCCACCTCGCGGCCCCAAGAGACCCAGTACTTC. V is TRBV10-3 and J is TRBJ2-5; D ambiguous. Trimming removed 10 bases at V and 1 base at J, with 10 bases between. Germline-derived CDR1 and CDR2 are ENHRY and SYGVKD. This CDR3 contains 12 residues.